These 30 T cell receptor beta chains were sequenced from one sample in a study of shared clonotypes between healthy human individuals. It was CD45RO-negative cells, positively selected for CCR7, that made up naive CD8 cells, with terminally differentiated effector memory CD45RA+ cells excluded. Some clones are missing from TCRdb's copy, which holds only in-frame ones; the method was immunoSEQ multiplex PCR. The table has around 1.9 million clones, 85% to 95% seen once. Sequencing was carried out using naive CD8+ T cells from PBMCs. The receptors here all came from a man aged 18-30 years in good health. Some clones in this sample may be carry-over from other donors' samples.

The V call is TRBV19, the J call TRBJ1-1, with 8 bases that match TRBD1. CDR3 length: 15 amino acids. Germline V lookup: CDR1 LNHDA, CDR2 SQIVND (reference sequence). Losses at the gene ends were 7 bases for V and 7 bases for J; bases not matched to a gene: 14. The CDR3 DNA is TGTGCCAGTATGAGAAGGACAGGGTTGATACTTGAAGCTTTCTTT. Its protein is CASMRRTGLILEAFF.

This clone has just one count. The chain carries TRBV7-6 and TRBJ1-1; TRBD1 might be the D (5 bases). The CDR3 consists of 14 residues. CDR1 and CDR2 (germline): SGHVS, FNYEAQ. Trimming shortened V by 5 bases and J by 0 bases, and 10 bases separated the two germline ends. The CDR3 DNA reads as TGTGCCAGCAGCCCCCGGGGCATGAACACTGAAGCTTTCTTT. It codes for CASSPRGMNTEAFF.

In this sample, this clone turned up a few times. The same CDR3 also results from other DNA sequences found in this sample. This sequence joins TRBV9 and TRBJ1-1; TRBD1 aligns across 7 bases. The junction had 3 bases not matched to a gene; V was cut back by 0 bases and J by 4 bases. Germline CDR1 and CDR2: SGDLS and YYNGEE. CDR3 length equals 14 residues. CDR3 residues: CASSVAPGGTEAFF. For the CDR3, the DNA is TGTGCCAGCAGCGTAGCCCCAGGGGGCACTGAAGCTTTCTTT.

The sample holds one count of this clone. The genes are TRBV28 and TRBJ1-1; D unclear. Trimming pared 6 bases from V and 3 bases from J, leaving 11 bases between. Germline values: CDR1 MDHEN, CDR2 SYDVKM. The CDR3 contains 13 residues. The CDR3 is CASRRLGHTEAFF. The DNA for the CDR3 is TGTGCCAGCAGGCGCCTTGGCCACACTGAAGCTTTCTTT. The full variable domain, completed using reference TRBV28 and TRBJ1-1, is DVKVTQSSRYLVKRTGEKVFLECVQDMDHENMFWYRQDPGLGLRLIYFSYDVKMKEKGDIPEGYSVSREKKERFSLILESASTNQTSMYLCASRRLGHTEAFFGQGTRLTVV.

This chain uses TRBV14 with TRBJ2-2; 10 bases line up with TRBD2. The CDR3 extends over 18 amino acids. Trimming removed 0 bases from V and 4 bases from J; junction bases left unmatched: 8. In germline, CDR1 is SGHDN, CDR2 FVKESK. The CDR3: CASSQDPLAGVATGELFF. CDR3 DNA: TGTGCCAGCAGCCAAGACCCCCTAGCGGGGGTTGCCACCGGGGAGCTGTTTTTT.

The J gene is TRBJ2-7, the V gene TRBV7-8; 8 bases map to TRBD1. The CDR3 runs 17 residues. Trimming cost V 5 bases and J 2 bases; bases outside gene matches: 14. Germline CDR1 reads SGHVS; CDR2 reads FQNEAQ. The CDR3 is CASSAGGAVFSAYEQYF. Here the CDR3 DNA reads TGTGCCAGCAGCGCAGGGGGCGCGGTTTTCAGTGCCTACGAGCAGTACTTC.

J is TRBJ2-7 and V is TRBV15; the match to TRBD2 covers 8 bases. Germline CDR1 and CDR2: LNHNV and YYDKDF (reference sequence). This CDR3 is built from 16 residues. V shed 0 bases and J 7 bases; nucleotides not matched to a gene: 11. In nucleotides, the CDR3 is TGTGCCACCAGCAGAGATAGAACTAGCGGTATGGGGGAGCAGTACTTC. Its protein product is CATSRDRTSGMGEQYF.

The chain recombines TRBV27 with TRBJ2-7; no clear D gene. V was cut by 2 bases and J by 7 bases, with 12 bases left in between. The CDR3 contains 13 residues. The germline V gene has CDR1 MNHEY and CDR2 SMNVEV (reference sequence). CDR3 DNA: TGTGCCAGCAGTTTAAGGGCAGCCTGGGAGCAGTACTTC. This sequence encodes CASSLRAAWEQYF.

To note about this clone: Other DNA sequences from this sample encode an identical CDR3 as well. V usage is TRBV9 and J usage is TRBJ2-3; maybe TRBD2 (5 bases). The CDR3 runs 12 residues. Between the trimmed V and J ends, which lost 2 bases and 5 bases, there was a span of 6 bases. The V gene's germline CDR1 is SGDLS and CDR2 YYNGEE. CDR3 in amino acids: CASSVGEDTQYF. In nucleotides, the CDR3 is TGTGCCAGCAGCGTCGGGGAAGATACGCAGTATTTT. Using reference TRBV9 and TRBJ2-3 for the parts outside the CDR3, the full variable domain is DSGVTQTPKHLITATGQRVTLRCSPRSGDLSVYWYQQSLDQGLQFLIQYYNGEERAKGNILERFSAQQFPDLHSELNLSSLELGDSALYFCASSVGEDTQYFGPGTRLTVL.

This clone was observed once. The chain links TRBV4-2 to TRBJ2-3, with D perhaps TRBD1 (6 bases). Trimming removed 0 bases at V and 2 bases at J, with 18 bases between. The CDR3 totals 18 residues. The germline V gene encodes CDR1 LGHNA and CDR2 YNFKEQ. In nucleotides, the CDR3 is TGTGCCAGCAGCCAAGATAGGGCGTACAGGGCCACCACAGATACGCAGTATTTT. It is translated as CASSQDRAYRATTDTQYF.

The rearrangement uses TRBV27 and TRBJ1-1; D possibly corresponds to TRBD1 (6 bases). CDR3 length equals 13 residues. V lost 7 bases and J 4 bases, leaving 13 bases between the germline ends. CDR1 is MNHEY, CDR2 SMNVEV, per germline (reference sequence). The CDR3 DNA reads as TGTGCCAGCACACCGAGGGGGAGCACTGAAGCTTTCTTT. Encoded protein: CASTPRGSTEAFF.

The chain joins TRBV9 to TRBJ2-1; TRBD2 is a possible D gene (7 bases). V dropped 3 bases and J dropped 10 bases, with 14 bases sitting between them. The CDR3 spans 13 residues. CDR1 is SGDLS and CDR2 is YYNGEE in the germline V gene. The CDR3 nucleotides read TGTGCCAGCAGCGAGGGGGGGCTGCGCGAGCAGTTCTTC. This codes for CASSEGGLREQFF. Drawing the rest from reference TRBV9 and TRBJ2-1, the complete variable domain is DSGVTQTPKHLITATGQRVTLRCSPRSGDLSVYWYQQSLDQGLQFLIQYYNGEERAKGNILERFSAQQFPDLHSELNLSSLELGDSALYFCASSEGGLREQFFGPGTRLTVL.

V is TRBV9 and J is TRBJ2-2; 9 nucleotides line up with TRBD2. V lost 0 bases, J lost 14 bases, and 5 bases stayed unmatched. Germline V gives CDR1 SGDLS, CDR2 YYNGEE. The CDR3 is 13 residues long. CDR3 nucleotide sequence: TGTGCCAGCAGCGTAGACCAGCGGGAGGAACTGTTTTTT. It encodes CASSVDQREELFF.

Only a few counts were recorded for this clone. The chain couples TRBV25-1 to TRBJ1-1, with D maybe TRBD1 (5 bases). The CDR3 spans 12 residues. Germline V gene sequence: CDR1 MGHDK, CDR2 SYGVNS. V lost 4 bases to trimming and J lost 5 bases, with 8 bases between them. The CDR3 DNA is TGTGCCAGCAGTGGGGCAGGGACTGAAGCTTTCTTT. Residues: CASSGAGTEAFF.

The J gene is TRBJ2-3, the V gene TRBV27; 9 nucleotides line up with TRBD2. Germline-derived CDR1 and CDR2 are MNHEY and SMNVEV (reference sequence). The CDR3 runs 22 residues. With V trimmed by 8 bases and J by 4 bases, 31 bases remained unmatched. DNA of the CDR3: TGTGCCAGCCCCAGGGGGGGGCAGCGGAGACTAGCGGTCCGGGGAGAAGCAGATACGCAGTATTTT. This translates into CASPRGGQRRLAVRGEADTQYF.

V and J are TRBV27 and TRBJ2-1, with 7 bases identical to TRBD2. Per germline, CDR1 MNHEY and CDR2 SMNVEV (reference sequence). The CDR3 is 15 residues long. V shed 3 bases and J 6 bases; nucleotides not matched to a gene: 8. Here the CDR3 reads CASSFLAGVANEQFF. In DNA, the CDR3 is TGTGCCAGCAGTTTCTTGGCGGGAGTGGCCAATGAGCAGTTCTTC.

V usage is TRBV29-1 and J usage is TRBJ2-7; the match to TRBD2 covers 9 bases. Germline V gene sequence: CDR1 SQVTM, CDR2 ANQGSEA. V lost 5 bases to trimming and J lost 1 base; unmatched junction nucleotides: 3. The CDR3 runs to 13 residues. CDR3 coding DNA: TGCAGCGTTCTTCTAGCGGGATCCTACGAGCAGTACTTC. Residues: CSVLLAGSYEQYF.

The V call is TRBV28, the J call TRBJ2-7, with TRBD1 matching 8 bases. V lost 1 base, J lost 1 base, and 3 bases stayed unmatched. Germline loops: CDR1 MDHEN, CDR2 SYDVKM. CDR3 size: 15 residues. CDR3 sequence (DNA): TGTGCCAGCAGTTTATCCTACAGGGGGTCCTACGAGCAGTACTTC. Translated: CASSLSYRGSYEQYF. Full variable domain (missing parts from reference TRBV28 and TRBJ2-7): DVKVTQSSRYLVKRTGEKVFLECVQDMDHENMFWYRQDPGLGLRLIYFSYDVKMKEKGDIPEGYSVSREKKERFSLILESASTNQTSMYLCASSLSYRGSYEQYFGPGTRLTVT.

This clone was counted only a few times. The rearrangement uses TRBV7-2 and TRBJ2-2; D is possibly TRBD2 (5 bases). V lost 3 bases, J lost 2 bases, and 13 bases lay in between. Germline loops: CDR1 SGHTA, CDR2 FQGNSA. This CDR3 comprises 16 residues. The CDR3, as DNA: TGTGCCAGCAGCTTCCCCAGGACTGGCAACACCGGGGAGCTGTTTTTT. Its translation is CASSFPRTGNTGELFF.

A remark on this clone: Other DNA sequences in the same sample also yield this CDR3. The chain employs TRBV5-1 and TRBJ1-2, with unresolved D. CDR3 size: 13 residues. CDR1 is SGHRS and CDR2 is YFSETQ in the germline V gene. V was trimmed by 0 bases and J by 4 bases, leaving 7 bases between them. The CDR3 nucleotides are TGCGCCAGCAGCTTGGACCGAAGCTATGGCTACACCTTC. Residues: CASSLDRSYGYTF. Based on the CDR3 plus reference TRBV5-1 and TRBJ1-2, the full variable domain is KAGVTQTPRYLIKTRGQQVTLSCSPISGHRSVSWYQQTPGQGLQFLFEYFSETQRNKGNFPGRFSGRQFSNSRSEMNVSTLELGDSALYLCASSLDRSYGYTFGSGTRLTVV.

CDR3 bases: TGTGCCAGCAGCTTAGTTAAGAATCTGGGGCTGGGCACTGAAGCTTTCTTT. Residues: CASSLVKNLGLGTEAFF. The V and J genes are TRBV11-2 and TRBJ1-1, with D maybe TRBD1 (5 bases). The CDR3 length is 17 residues. The V and J ends lost 1 base and 4 bases respectively, with 19 bases between them. Germline lookup yields CDR1 SGHAT and CDR2 FQNNGV.

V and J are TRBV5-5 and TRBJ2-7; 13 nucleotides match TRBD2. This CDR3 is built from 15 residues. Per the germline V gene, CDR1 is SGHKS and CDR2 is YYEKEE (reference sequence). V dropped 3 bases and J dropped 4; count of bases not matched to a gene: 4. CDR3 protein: CASSSGTSGTYEQYF. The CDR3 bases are TGTGCCAGCAGCTCTGGGACTAGCGGGACTTACGAGCAGTACTTC.

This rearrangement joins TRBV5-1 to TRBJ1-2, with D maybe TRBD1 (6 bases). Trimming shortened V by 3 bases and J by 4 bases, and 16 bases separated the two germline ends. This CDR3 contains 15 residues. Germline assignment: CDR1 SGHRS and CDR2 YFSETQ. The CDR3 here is CASSSLQGGFYGYTF. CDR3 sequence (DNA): TGCGCCAGCAGCTCCTTACAGGGAGGGTTCTATGGCTACACCTTC.

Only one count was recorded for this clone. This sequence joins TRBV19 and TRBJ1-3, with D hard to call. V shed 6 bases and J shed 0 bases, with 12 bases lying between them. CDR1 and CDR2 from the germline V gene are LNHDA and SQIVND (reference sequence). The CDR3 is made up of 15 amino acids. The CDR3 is CASRPGRTSGNTIYF. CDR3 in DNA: TGTGCCAGTAGGCCGGGCCGAACCTCTGGAAACACCATATATTTT.

In DNA form, the CDR3 reads TGCAGCGTGACTTCGGGACAGGGAGGTGGCTACACCTTC. The encoded protein is CSVTSGQGGGYTF. The chain recombines TRBV29-1 with TRBJ1-2; TRBD1 matches 9 bases. CDR1 SQVTM and CDR2 ANQGSEA come from the germline V gene. The length of the CDR3 is 13 residues. Losses at the gene ends were 6 bases for V and 7 bases for J; bases not matched to a gene: 9. Based on the CDR3 plus reference TRBV29-1 and TRBJ1-2, the full variable domain is SAVISQKPSRDICQRGTSLTIQCQVDSQVTMMFWYRQQPGQSLTLIATANQGSEATYESGFVIDKFPISRPNLTFSTLTVSNMSPEDSSIYLCSVTSGQGGGYTFGSGTRLTVV.

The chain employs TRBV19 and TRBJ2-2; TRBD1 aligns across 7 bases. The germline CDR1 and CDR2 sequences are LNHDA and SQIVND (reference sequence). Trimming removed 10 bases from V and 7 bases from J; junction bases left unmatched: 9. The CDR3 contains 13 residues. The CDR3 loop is CATREGAGGELFF. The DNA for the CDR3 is TGTGCCACCCGAGAGGGGGCGGGCGGGGAGCTGTTTTTT.

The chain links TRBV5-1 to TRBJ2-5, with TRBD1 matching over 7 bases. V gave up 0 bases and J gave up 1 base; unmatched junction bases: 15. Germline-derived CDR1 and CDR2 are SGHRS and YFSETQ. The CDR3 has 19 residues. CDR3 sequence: CASSLAVPGQQDAQETQYF. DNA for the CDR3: TGCGCCAGCAGCTTGGCCGTACCGGGACAGCAAGATGCCCAAGAGACCCAGTACTTC. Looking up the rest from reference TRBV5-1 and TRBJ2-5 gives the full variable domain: KAGVTQTPRYLIKTRGQQVTLSCSPISGHRSVSWYQQTPGQGLQFLFEYFSETQRNKGNFPGRFSGRQFSNSRSEMNVSTLELGDSALYLCASSLAVPGQQDAQETQYFGPGTRLLVL.

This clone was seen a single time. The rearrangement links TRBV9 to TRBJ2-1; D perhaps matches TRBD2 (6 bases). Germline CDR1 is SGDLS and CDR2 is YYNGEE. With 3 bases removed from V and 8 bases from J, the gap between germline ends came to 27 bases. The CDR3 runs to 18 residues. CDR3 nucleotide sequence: TGTGCCAGCAGCGAACCCCAATCCGGGGGTAGAATCGGCGATGAGCAGTTCTTC. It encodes CASSEPQSGGRIGDEQFF. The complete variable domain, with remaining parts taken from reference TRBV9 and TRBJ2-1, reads DSGVTQTPKHLITATGQRVTLRCSPRSGDLSVYWYQQSLDQGLQFLIQYYNGEERAKGNILERFSAQQFPDLHSELNLSSLELGDSALYFCASSEPQSGGRIGDEQFFGPGTRLTVL.

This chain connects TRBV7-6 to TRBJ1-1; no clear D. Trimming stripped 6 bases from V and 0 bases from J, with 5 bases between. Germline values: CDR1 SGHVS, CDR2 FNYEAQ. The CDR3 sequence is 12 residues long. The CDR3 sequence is CASSAMNTEAFF. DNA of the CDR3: TGTGCCAGCAGTGCTATGAACACTGAAGCTTTCTTT.

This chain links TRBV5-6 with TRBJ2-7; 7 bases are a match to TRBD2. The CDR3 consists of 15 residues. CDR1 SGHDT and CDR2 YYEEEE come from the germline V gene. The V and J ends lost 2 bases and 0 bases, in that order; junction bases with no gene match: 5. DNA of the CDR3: TGTGCCAGCAGCTTCCTAGCGGAGAACTCCTACGAGCAGTACTTC. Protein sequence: CASSFLAENSYEQYF.